This T cell receptor (beta chain) came from a study of blood T cell repertoires in COVID-19. Original methodology: Nucleated cell number was recorded as an estimate derived from reference gene primer amplification. Some clones are missing from TCRdb's copy, which holds only in-frame ones; the method was immunoSEQ multiplex PCR. That table furnishes V, J and clone size, whereas the DNA furnished D and trimming. The sample shows 200,000 to 300,000 clones, around 89% of them seen only once. Germline-derived CDR1 and CDR2 are GTSNPN and SVGIG (reference sequence). The V gene end was trimmed by 3 bases and the J gene end by 5 bases; junction bases not matched to a gene: 12. CDR3 length: 15 residues.

The specimen sequenced was PBMCs or T cells enriched from blood (not recorded which). The gene calls are TRBV30 and TRBJ1-2, with TRBD1 matching 7 bases. The clonotype was recovered from a man aged 40-50 years who had recovered from COVID-19. CDR3 nucleotide sequence: TGTGCCTGGAGCCCGGGACAGAAAGGGTGGTATGGCTACACCTTC. This encodes CAWSPGQKGWYGYTF.